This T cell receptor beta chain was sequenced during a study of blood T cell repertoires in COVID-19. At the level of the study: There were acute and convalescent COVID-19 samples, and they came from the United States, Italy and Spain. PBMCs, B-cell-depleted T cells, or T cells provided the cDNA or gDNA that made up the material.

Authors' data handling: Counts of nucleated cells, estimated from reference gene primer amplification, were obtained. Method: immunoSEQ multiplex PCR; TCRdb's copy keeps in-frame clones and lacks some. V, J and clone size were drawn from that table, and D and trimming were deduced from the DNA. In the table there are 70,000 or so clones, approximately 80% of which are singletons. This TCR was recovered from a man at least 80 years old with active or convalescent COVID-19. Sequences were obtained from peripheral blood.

CDR3 loop: CASSSGTPYDELFF. Here the CDR3 DNA reads TGCGCCAGCAGCTCCGGGACTCCTTACGATGAACTGTTTTTT. The rearrangement uses TRBV5-1 and TRBJ1-4; tentatively, D is TRBD1 (5 bases). The length of the CDR3 is 14 residues. The V end was cut by 3 bases, the J end by 12 bases, with 18 bases between. In germline, CDR1 is SGHRS, CDR2 YFSETQ.